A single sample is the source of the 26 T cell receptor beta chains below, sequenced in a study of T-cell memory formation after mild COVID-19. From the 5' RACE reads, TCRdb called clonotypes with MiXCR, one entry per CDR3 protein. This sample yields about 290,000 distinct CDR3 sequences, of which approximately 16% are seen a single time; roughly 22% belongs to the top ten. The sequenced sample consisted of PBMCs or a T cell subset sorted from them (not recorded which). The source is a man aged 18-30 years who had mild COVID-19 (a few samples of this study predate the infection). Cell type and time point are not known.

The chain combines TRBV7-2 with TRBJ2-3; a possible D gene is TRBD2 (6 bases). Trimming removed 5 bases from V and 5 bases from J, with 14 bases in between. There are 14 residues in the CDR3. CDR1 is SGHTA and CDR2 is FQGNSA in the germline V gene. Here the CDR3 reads CASSPSSVIDTQYF. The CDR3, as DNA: TGTGCCAGCAGCCCGTCTAGCGTTATAGATACGCAGTATTTT.

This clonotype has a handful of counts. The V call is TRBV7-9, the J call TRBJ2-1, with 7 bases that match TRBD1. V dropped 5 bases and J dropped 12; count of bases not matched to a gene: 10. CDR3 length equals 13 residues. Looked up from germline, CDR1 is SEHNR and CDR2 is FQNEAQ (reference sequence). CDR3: CASSLRQGQGQFF. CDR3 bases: TGTGCCAGCAGCCTCCGACAGGGACAAGGGCAGTTCTTC.

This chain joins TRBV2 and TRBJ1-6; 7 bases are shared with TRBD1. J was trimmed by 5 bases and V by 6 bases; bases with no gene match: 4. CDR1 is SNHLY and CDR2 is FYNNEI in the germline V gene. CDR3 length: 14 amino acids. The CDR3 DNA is TGTGCCAGCAGGGGGGACAGTCATAATTCACCCCTCCACTTT. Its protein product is CASRGDSHNSPLHF.

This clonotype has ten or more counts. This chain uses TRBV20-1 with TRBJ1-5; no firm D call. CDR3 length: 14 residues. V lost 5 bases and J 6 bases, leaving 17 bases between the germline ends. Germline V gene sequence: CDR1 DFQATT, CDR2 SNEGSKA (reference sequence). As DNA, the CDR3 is TGCAGTGCTGGACCTCCGGCTGGAAGTCAGCCCCAGCATTTT. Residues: CSAGPPAGSQPQHF.

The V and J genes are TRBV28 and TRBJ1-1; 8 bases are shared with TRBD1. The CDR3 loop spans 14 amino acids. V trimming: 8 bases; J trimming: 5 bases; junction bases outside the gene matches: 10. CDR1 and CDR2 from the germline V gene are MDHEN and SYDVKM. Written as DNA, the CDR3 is TGTGCCAGCGCAGGGGGCACCTACCTAACTGAAGCTTTCTTT. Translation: CASAGGTYLTEAFF.

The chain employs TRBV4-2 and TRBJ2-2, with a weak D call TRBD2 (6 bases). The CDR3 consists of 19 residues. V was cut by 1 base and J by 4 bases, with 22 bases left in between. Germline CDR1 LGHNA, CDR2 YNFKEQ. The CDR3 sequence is CASSQGPQQNSGRTGELFF. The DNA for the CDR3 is TGTGCCAGCAGCCAAGGTCCGCAGCAGAATAGCGGACGCACCGGGGAGCTGTTTTTT.

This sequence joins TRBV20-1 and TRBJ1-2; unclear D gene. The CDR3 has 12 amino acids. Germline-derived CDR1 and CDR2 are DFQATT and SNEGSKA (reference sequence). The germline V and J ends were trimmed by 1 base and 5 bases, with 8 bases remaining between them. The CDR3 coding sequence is TGCAGTGCTAGAGGCCTAATTTATGGCTACACCTTC. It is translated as CSARGLIYGYTF.

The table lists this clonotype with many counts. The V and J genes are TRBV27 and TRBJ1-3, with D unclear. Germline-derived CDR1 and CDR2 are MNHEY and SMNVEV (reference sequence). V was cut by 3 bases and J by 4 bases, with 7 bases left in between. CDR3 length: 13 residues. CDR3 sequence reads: CASSLASGNTIYF. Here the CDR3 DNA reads TGTGCCAGCAGTTTGGCCAGCGGAAACACCATATATTTT.

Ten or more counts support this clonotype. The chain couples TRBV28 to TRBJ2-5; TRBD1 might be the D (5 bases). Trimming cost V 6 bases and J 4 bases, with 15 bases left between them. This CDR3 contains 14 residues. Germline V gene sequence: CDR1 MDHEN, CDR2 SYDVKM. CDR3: CASRQPREGETQYF. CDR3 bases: TGTGCCAGCAGGCAACCCAGGGAAGGAGAGACCCAGTACTTC.

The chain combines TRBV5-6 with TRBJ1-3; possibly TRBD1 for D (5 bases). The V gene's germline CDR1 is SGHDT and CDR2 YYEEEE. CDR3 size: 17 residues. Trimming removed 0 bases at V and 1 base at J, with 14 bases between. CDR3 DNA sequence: TGTGCCAGCAGCTTGGGTACGGGGGAATCTTCTGGAAACACCATATATTTT. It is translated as CASSLGTGESSGNTIYF.

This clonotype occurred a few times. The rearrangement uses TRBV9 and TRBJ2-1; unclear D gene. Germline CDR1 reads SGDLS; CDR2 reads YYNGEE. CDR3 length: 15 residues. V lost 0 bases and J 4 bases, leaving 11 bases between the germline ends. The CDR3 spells CASSVVGSGYNEQFF. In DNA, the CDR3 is TGTGCCAGCAGCGTAGTAGGCTCTGGGTACAATGAGCAGTTCTTC.

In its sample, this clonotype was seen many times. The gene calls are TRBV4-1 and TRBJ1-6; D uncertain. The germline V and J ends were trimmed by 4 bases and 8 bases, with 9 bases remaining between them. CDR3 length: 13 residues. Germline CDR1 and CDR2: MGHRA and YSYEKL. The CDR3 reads CASSRKWDSPLHF. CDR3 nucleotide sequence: TGCGCCAGCAGCCGCAAGTGGGATTCACCCCTCCACTTT.

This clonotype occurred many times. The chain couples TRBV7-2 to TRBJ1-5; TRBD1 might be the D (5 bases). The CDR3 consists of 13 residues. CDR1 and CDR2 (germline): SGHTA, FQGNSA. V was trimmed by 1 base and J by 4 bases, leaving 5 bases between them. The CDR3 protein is CASSLGQNQPQHF. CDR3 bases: TGTGCCAGCAGCTTAGGACAGAATCAGCCCCAGCATTTT.

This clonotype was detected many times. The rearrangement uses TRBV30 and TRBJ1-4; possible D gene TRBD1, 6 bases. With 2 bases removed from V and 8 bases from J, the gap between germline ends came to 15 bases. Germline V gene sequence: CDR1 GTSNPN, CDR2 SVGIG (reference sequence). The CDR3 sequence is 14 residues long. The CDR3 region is CAWSMEGEREKLFF. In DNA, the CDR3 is TGTGCCTGGAGTATGGAGGGGGAGAGGGAAAAACTGTTTTTT.

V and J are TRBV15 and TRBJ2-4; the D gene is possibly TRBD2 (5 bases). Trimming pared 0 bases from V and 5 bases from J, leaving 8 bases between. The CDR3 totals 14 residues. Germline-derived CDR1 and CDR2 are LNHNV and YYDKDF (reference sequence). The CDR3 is CATSRDPGENIQYF. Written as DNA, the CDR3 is TGTGCCACCAGCAGAGATCCCGGGGAAAACATTCAGTACTTC. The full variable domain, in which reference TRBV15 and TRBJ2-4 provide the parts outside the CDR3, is DAMVIQNPRYQVTQFGKPVTLSCSQTLNHNVMYWYQQKSSQAPKLLFHYYDKDFNNEADTPDNFQSRRPNTSFCFLDIRSPGLGDTAMYLCATSRDPGENIQYFGAGTRLSVL.

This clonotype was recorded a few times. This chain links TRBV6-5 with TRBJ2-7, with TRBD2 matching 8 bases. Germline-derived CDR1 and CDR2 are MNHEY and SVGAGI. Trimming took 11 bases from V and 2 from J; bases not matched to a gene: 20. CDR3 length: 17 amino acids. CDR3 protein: CAGPDGRGTALTYEQYF. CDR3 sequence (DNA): TGTGCCGGACCCGACGGGAGGGGAACGGCTCTAACCTACGAGCAGTACTTC.

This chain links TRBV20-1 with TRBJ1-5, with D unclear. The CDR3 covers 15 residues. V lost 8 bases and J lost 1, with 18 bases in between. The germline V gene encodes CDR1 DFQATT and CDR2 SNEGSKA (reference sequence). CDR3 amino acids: CSTNQGGGSNQPQHF. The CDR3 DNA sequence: TGCAGTACTAACCAAGGCGGAGGGAGCAATCAGCCCCAGCATTTT.

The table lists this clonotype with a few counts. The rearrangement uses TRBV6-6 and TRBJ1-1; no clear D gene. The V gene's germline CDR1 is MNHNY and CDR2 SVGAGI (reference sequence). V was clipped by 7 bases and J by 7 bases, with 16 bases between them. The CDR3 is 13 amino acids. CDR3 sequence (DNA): TGTGCCAGCACCTATGGGAGAGGGAATGAAGCTTTCTTT. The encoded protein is CASTYGRGNEAFF.

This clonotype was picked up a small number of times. The CDR3 nucleotides read TGTGCCAGCAGTGGACAGTACAATCAGCCCCAGCATTTT. Translating it yields CASSGQYNQPQHF. V and J are TRBV6-2 or TRBV6-3 and TRBJ1-5, with D perhaps matching TRBD1 (6 bases). The germline gives CDR1 MNHEY, CDR2 SVGEGT. The V end was cut by 5 bases, the J end by 3 bases, with 8 bases between. This CDR3 is built from 13 residues.

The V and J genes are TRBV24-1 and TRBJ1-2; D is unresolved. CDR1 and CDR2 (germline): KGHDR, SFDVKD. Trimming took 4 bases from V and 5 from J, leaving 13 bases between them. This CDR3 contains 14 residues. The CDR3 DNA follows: TGTGCCACCAGTGACCCCCGACCTCCTTATGGCTACACCTTC. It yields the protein CATSDPRPPYGYTF.

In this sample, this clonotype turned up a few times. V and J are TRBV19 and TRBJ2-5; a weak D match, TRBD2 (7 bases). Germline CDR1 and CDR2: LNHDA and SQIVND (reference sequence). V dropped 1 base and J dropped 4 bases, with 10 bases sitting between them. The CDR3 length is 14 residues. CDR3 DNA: TGTGCCAGTAGTATAGGGGGGGGGCCAGAGACCCAGTACTTC. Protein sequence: CASSIGGGPETQYF.

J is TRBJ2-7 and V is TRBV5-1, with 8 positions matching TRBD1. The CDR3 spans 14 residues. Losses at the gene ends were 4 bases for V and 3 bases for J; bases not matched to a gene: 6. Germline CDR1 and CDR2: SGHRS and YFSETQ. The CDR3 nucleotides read TGCGCCAGCAGCCCCACGACAGGGGTCTACGAGCAGTACTTC. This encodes CASSPTTGVYEQYF.

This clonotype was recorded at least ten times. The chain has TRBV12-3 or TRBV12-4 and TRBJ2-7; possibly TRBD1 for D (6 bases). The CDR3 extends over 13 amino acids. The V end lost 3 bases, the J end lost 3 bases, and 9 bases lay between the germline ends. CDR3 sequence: CASSFDRNYEQYF. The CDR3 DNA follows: TGTGCCAGCAGTTTCGACAGGAACTACGAGCAGTACTTC.

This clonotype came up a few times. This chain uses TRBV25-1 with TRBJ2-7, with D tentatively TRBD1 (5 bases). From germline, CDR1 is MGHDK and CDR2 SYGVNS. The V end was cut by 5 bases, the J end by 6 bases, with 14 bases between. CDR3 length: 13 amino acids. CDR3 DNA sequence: TGTGCCAGCAGTCGGGCGACAGCTTTCGAGCAGTACTTC. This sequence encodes CASSRATAFEQYF.

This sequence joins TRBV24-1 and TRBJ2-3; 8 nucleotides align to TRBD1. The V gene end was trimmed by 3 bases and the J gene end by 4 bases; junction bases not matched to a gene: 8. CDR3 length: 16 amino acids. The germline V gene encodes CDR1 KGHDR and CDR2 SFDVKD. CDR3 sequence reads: CATSDTRTGSPDTQYF. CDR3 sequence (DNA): TGTGCCACCAGTGATACCCGGACAGGGTCCCCAGATACGCAGTATTTT.

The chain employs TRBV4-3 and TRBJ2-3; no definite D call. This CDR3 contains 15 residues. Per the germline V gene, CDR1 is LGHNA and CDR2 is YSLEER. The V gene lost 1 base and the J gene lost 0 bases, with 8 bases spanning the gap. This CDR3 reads CASSQGAFSTDTQYF. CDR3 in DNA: TGCGCCAGCAGCCAAGGGGCATTCAGCACAGATACGCAGTATTTT.